This T cell receptor beta chain was identified during a study of cytomegalovirus exposure and HLA in healthy donors (dated by TCRdb to about 2017). Looking at the study overall: According to a later analysis, the 110 or so validation repertoires were produced on the same platform as the 700 or so repertoires of the first cohort. The study aimed to test whether cataloging public T cell receptors could reveal signatures of past pathogen exposure. In addition to the first cohort of 650 to 800 subjects, a separate validation cohort of 130 or so different subjects was used. High-throughput TCR immunosequencing, statistical association of individual TCRs with disease status, and machine learning were combined to predict cytomegalovirus infection status.

Results and caveats for the whole study, not just this receptor: A few of the identified cytomegalovirus-associated TCR beta chains were confirmed in vitro to be specific for cytomegalovirus antigens. A later analysis lacked HLA typing for the validation cohort, so it scored co-occurrence in that cohort across all 120 repertoires. In both the original and validation cohorts, the classifier was reported to diagnose cytomegalovirus status with high specificity and sensitivity. Most TCR sequences were observed very rarely across donors, whereas some public TCRs were present in many individuals. The authors suggested that the approach could potentially be extended to other disease states and immunological phenotypes. In the study, around 160 TCR beta chains were listed as associated with cytomegalovirus. A later analysis found that TCRs clustered in the first cohort also tended to co-occur in the roughly 120 validation repertoires, with 94% of cluster scores above 0.

V sheds 5 bases and J sheds 3 bases, leaving 17 bases between their ends. From the cysteine up to the phenylalanine, the CDR3 has a length of 16 residues. Of the read, only the CDR3 DNA is kept; its 48 bases are in frame from base 1. CDR1 and CDR2 are read off the germline V gene (reference sequence) as SEHNR and FQNEAQ. As regards this clone: Its antigen remains unidentified. No quality values exist for individual bases; no much larger clone is one base distant.

Receptor amplification or capture employed the immunoSEQ multiplex PCR assay. As for the original processing: A statistical classification framework was built to diagnose cytomegalovirus status from the catalog of TCR beta chain sequences. TCRdb's version of the immuneACCESS table is confined to in-frame rearrangements and falls short of the full clone set. An unresolved V gene accounts for under half of the shortfall where checked; the remainder is of unknown origin. D and trimming come from the DNA, and the V and J calls and clone size come from that table. The sample profile shows 50,000 to 65,000 clones; 95% of them were found once. 7% of the sample goes to the ten largest clones. Donors formed part of the validation cohort, which comprised 120 subjects and was distinct from the first cohort of 666 subjects.

In this chain, TRBV7-9 is recombined with TRBJ2-1; no D gene is confidently identified. Sequenced sample: PBMCs. The receptor's source is a woman aged 18-29 years in good health and CMV-seropositive. At the DNA level, the sequence is TGTGCCAGCAGCACCCGACTCGTAAGTCTCTACAATGAGCAGTTCTTC. This translates into CASSTRLVSLYNEQFF.